The rows below give T cell receptor beta chains drawn from one sample of a study of tumor-infiltrating lymphocytes in primary liver carcinoma. TCRdb recomputed calls from the multiplex PCR reads with MiXCR, one row per CDR3 protein. The profile shows more than 70,000 distinct CDR3 sequences, roughly 69% of them singletons. What was sequenced was tumor-adjacent normal liver tissue. Receptors originate from a man aged 40-55 years with primary liver carcinoma and hepatitis B virus infection. Each CDR3 is given with its conserved first and last residue. D genes are given only for firm matches. Clone sizes are given selectively: once, few, many, or a class where the clone is expanded.

J gene | V gene | D gene | clone size | CDR3 DNA | CDR3 protein
TRBJ2-7 | TRBV6-2/TRBV6-3 | TRBD1 | NA | TGTGCCAGCAGTTACTCGACACAGGGGAATAGCTACGAGCAATACTTC | CASSYSTQGNSYEQYF
TRBJ2-4 | TRBV11-2 | NA | NA | TGTACCAGCAGCCCAACTGGGGCTTCCACGGTGGTCAAAACCATTCAGTACTTC | CTSSPTGASTVVKTIQYF
TRBJ1-2 | TRBV11-1 | TRBD1 | NA | TGTGCCAGCAACCGAACCGGGACAGTAATAGCTAACTATGGCTACACCTTC | CASNRTGTVIANYGYTF
TRBJ2-1 | TRBV29-1 | NA | NA | TGCGGCGTTGAAGACCGATACAATGAGCAGTTCTTC | CGVEDRYNEQFF
TRBJ1-1 | TRBV6-6 | NA | few | TGTGCCAGCAGTATTCCGTCGGCGCGGGACACTGAAGCTTTCTTT | CASSIPSARDTEAFF
TRBJ1-4 | TRBV11-2 | NA | few | TGTGCCAGCAGCTTAGAGGGGACGACTAATGAGAAACCGTTTTTT | CASSLEGTTNEKPFF
TRBJ2-3 | TRBV11-2 | NA | NA | TGTACCAGCAGCAATCATATCCGGAGCACAGAAACGCAGTATTTT | CTSSNHIRSTETQYF
TRBJ2-5 | TRBV30 | NA | many | TGTGCCTGGACCAGGGAGTACCAAGAGACCCAGTACTTC | CAWTREYQETQYF
TRBJ1-5 | TRBV6-1 | TRBD1 | NA | TGTGCCAGCATGAGGACAGGGGGCAATCAGCCCCAGCATTTT | CASMRTGGNQPQHF
TRBJ1-5 | TRBV5-1 | NA | NA | TGCTCCAGCAGCCTGGGGGGGGAATGGCCCCAGCATTTT | CSSSLGGEWPQHF
TRBJ2-6 | TRBV6-5 | NA | NA | TGCGCCAGCAGCCGACCCTGGGCATGGCCCTTATCTGGGGCCAACGTCCTGACTTTC | CASSRPWAWPLSGANVLTF
TRBJ2-2 | TRBV4-1 | NA | NA | TGCGCCAGCAGCTTCAGCTATAGATCCAACACCGGGGAGCCGTTTTTT | CASSFSYRSNTGEPFF
TRBJ2-5 | TRBV10-3 | NA | once | TGTGCCATCAGTGACTCGGGGACCCGGTACTTC | CAISDSGTRYF
TRBJ2-2 | TRBV11-1 | NA | NA | TGTGCCAGCAGCCTAGTAGGTTTCGGAGAGCTGTTTTTT | CASSLVGFGELFF
TRBJ1-1 | TRBV7-9 | NA | many | TGTGCCAGCAGTTTGATGGACGGGAACACTGAAGCTTTCTTT | CASSLMDGNTEAFF
TRBJ2-7 | TRBV4-2 | TRBD1 | many | TGTGCCAGCAGCCAAGGGCCACAGGGGAACTACGAGCAGTACTTC | CASSQGPQGNYEQYF
TRBJ2-1 | TRBV4-1 | TRBD2 | few | TGCGCCACTAGCCCCGAACTAGCGGGGGTTTACAATGAGCAGTTCTTC | CATSPELAGVYNEQFF
TRBJ2-6 | TRBV11-2 | NA | NA | TGTGCCAGCAGCTTAGAGAATTGGGCCGACGTCCTGACTTTC | CASSLENWADVLTF
TRBJ2-1 | TRBV7-9 | NA | many | TGTGCCAGCAGCTTCCGCGGAGGGGCCTACAATGAGCAGTTCTTC | CASSFRGGAYNEQFF
TRBJ1-5 | TRBV28 | TRBD1 | many | TGTGCCAGCAGGATGACAGGGGAAGGTCAGCCCCAGCATTTT | CASRMTGEGQPQHF
TRBJ2-5 | TRBV4-3 | TRBD2 | few | TGCGCCAGTAGCCAAAACTGGGGGGGGGAGACCCAGTACTTC | CASSQNWGGETQYF
TRBJ1-2 | TRBV15 | NA | NA | TGTGCCACCCATCCTGGGCCCTCGTATGGCTACACCTTC | CATHPGPSYGYTF
TRBJ2-4 | TRBV11-2 | NA | NA | TGTGCCGGCAGCTTGGCAGGGTTTTACATTCAGTACTTC | CAGSLAGFYIQYF
TRBJ2-3 | TRBV11-3 | NA | few | TGTGCCAGCAGCTTAGGGCCCTCGGAGGTGGCGCAGTATTTT | CASSLGPSEVAQYF
TRBJ2-7 | TRBV11-2 | TRBD1 | NA | TGTGCCAACAGGTCCCATTCGTCCGGGACAGCCTATGAGCAGTACTTC | CANRSHSSGTAYEQYF
TRBJ2-7 | TRBV11-1 | TRBD1 | once | TGTGCAGGCAGCCTTGGACAGGGAATAATTGGCGAGCAGTACTTC | CAGSLGQGIIGEQYF
TRBJ2-7 | TRBV27 | TRBD2 | few | TGTGCCAGCAGTCCTGGGACTAGCGAACACGAGCAGTACTTC | CASSPGTSEHEQYF
TRBJ2-2 | TRBV6-6 | NA | few | TGTGCCATCTCCGTCGCCCGAGGGATCGGGGAGCTGTTTTTT | CAISVARGIGELFF
TRBJ2-7 | TRBV11-2 | TRBD1 | few | TGTGCCAGCAGCCAAGCCGGGACAGGGCTGTATGAGCAGTACTTC | CASSQAGTGLYEQYF
TRBJ2-1 | TRBV5-5 | TRBD1 | NA | TGCGCCAGCACCTACGAGATAAGGTCCAGGGGGTGGAATGAGCAGTTCTTC | CASTYEIRSRGWNEQFF
TRBJ2-2 | TRBV12-3/TRBV12-4 | TRBD1 | NA | TGTGTCAGCAGCCCGAGCCGACAGGGGTTCACCGGGGAACTGTTTTTT | CVSSPSRQGFTGELFF